This is a list of T cell receptor beta chains from one sample in a study of blood T cell repertoires in COVID-19. TCRdb keeps only in-frame clones here, not all; method: immunoSEQ multiplex PCR. Of under 100,000 clones listed, under 80% were seen once; the top ten hold 20%. Specimen: peripheral blood. The receptors come from a woman of 80 years or more with active or convalescent COVID-19. Each CDR3 is given with its conserved first and last residue. The order of the fields is clone size, D gene, J gene, V gene, CDR3 protein, CDR3 DNA. D genes are given only for firm matches. A row's size may be missing; if present it is once, few, many or a size class.

abundance: NA; d_gene: TRBD1; j_gene: TRBJ2-2; v_gene: TRBV7-3; CDR3aa: CASSLLPGQSTGELFF; CDR3nt: TGTGCCAGCAGCTTACTTCCGGGACAGAGCACCGGGGAGCTGTTTTTT
abundance: once; d_gene: NA; j_gene: TRBJ1-6; v_gene: TRBV18; CDR3aa: CASSWGEAYNSPLHF; CDR3nt: TGTGCCAGCTCATGGGGCGAAGCCTATAATTCACCCCTCCACTTT
abundance: once; d_gene: TRBD2; j_gene: TRBJ2-2; v_gene: TRBV19; CDR3aa: CASSVTTSVTGELFF; CDR3nt: TGTGCCAGTAGTGTCACGACTAGCGTGACCGGGGAGCTGTTTTTT
abundance: once; d_gene: TRBD2; j_gene: TRBJ2-1; v_gene: TRBV19; CDR3aa: CASSFRTSGGRWSNEQFF; CDR3nt: TGTGCCAGTAGTTTCCGGACTAGCGGGGGGCGTTGGAGCAATGAGCAGTTCTTC
abundance: NA; d_gene: NA; j_gene: TRBJ1-1; v_gene: TRBV7-9; CDR3aa: CGLGDTEAFF; CDR3nt: TGCGGATTAGGGGACACTGAAGCTTTCTTT
abundance: NA; d_gene: TRBD1; j_gene: TRBJ1-6; v_gene: TRBV18; CDR3aa: CASSPKTGIDSPLHF; CDR3nt: TGTGCCAGCTCACCCAAGACAGGGATCGATTCACCCCTCCACTTT
abundance: NA; d_gene: NA; j_gene: TRBJ1-6; v_gene: TRBV6-2/TRBV6-3; CDR3aa: CASSYQERYNSPLHF; CDR3nt: TGTGCCAGCAGTTACCAGGAACGATATAATTCACCCCTCCACTTT
abundance: NA; d_gene: NA; j_gene: TRBJ1-2; v_gene: TRBV5-6; CDR3aa: CASSLGPTGPYGYTF; CDR3nt: TGTGCCAGCAGCTTGGGCCCTACAGGGCCCTATGGCTACACCTTC
abundance: once; d_gene: TRBD2; j_gene: TRBJ2-5; v_gene: TRBV12-3/TRBV12-4; CDR3aa: CASTLAGLETQYF; CDR3nt: TGTGCCAGCACCTTAGCGGGGCTAGAGACCCAGTACTTC
abundance: few; d_gene: NA; j_gene: TRBJ2-5; v_gene: TRBV7-2; CDR3aa: CASNLGGGTEAWETQYF; CDR3nt: TGTGCCAGCAACTTAGGTGGAGGCACGGAGGCTTGGGAGACCCAGTACTTC
abundance: once; d_gene: NA; j_gene: TRBJ1-5; v_gene: TRBV6-5; CDR3aa: CASRSDSTGQPQHF; CDR3nt: TGTGCCAGCAGGTCCGACAGCACGGGTCAGCCCCAGCATTTT
abundance: few; d_gene: NA; j_gene: TRBJ1-3; v_gene: TRBV5-1; CDR3aa: CASSLAQGVGNTIYF; CDR3nt: TGCGCCAGCAGCTTGGCACAGGGAGTTGGAAACACCATATATTTT
abundance: NA; d_gene: TRBD2; j_gene: TRBJ2-3; v_gene: TRBV7-2; CDR3aa: CASSLVGLAGESTDTQYF; CDR3nt: TGTGCCAGCAGCTTAGTTGGACTAGCGGGGGAAAGCACAGATACGCAGTATTTT
abundance: NA; d_gene: NA; j_gene: TRBJ1-5; v_gene: TRBV6-1; CDR3aa: CASSEGPENQPQHF; CDR3nt: TGTGCCAGCAGTGAAGGGCCGGAGAATCAGCCCCAGCATTTT
abundance: NA; d_gene: TRBD1; j_gene: TRBJ1-1; v_gene: TRBV19; CDR3aa: CASSIRGLNTEAFF; CDR3nt: TGTGCCAGTAGTATAAGGGGGCTGAACACTGAAGCTTTCTTT
abundance: once; d_gene: NA; j_gene: TRBJ2-7; v_gene: TRBV28; CDR3aa: CASSAPGISYEQYF; CDR3nt: TGTGCCAGCAGTGCCCCCGGGATTTCCTACGAGCAGTACTTC
abundance: few; d_gene: NA; j_gene: TRBJ2-7; v_gene: TRBV4-1; CDR3aa: CASSPAPNGGLMYEQYF; CDR3nt: TGCGCCAGCAGCCCCGCACCAAACGGGGGTTTAATGTACGAGCAGTACTTC
abundance: once; d_gene: TRBD1; j_gene: TRBJ2-7; v_gene: TRBV5-4; CDR3aa: CASSLADREGLYF; CDR3nt: TGTGCCAGCAGCTTGGCGGACAGGGAAGGTCTGTACTTC
abundance: NA; d_gene: TRBD2; j_gene: TRBJ2-7; v_gene: TRBV7-6; CDR3aa: CASSRTSGGAYEQYF; CDR3nt: TGTGCCAGCAGCCGGACTAGCGGGGGGGCCTACGAGCAGTACTTC
abundance: NA; d_gene: NA; j_gene: TRBJ1-6; v_gene: TRBV19; CDR3aa: CASSTKAGGSPLHF; CDR3nt: TGTGCCAGTAGTACAAAGGCGGGCGGTTCACCCCTCCACTTT
abundance: NA; d_gene: TRBD2; j_gene: TRBJ2-7; v_gene: TRBV6-2/TRBV6-3; CDR3aa: CASSYSSGGHNEQYF; CDR3nt: TGTGCCAGCAGTTATAGCAGCGGGGGCCACAACGAGCAGTACTTC
abundance: NA; d_gene: TRBD1; j_gene: TRBJ2-1; v_gene: TRBV5-1; CDR3aa: CASSSGGNEQFF; CDR3nt: TGCGCCAGCAGCTCAGGGGGCAATGAGCAGTTCTTC
abundance: NA; d_gene: NA; j_gene: TRBJ2-2; v_gene: TRBV10-3; CDR3aa: CAISPAGELFF; CDR3nt: TGTGCCATCAGCCCTGCCGGGGAGCTGTTTTTT
abundance: NA; d_gene: NA; j_gene: TRBJ2-3; v_gene: TRBV19; CDR3aa: CASKRTISTDTQYF; CDR3nt: TGTGCCAGTAAAAGGACTATAAGCACAGATACGCAGTATTTT
abundance: NA; d_gene: NA; j_gene: TRBJ2-2; v_gene: TRBV7-3; CDR3aa: CASSNMFGRTGELFF; CDR3nt: TGTGCCAGCAGTAATATGTTCGGCAGGACCGGGGAGCTGTTTTTT
abundance: NA; d_gene: TRBD2; j_gene: TRBJ2-5; v_gene: TRBV27; CDR3aa: CATAVARRGAGETQYF; CDR3nt: TGTGCTACAGCAGTTGCCAGGCGGGGGGCGGGGGAGACCCAGTACTTC
abundance: once; d_gene: NA; j_gene: TRBJ1-2; v_gene: TRBV7-2; CDR3aa: CASSLAPSNNYGYTF; CDR3nt: TGTGCCAGCAGCTTAGCCCCCAGTAATAACTATGGCTACACCTTC
abundance: NA; d_gene: TRBD2; j_gene: TRBJ2-5; v_gene: TRBV7-6; CDR3aa: CASSSSRTSGQETQYF; CDR3nt: TGTGCCAGCAGCTCCTCAAGGACTAGCGGTCAAGAGACCCAGTACTTC
abundance: NA; d_gene: TRBD1; j_gene: TRBJ2-1; v_gene: TRBV3-1/TRBV3-2; CDR3aa: CASTPGGLQGAINEQFF; CDR3nt: TGTGCCAGCACTCCAGGCGGCCTCCAGGGGGCGATCAATGAGCAGTTCTTC
abundance: NA; d_gene: NA; j_gene: TRBJ2-3; v_gene: TRBV6-5; CDR3aa: CASSYELRTDTQYF; CDR3nt: TGTGCCAGCAGTTACGAGCTCCGCACAGATACGCAGTATTTT
abundance: NA; d_gene: NA; j_gene: TRBJ2-2; v_gene: TRBV9; CDR3aa: CASSVAPGQRASGELFF; CDR3nt: TGTGCCAGCAGCGTAGCCCCCGGTCAGCGAGCTAGCGGGGAGCTGTTTTTT
abundance: NA; d_gene: TRBD1; j_gene: TRBJ2-1; v_gene: TRBV18; CDR3aa: CASSPRTGKTYNEQFF; CDR3nt: TGTGCCAGCTCACCCCGGACAGGGAAAACCTACAATGAGCAGTTCTTC
abundance: NA; d_gene: TRBD1; j_gene: TRBJ1-6; v_gene: TRBV15; CDR3aa: CATSAQDRGWSSPLHF; CDR3nt: TGTGCCACCAGCGCTCAGGACAGGGGCTGGAGCTCACCCCTCCACTTT
abundance: NA; d_gene: TRBD2; j_gene: TRBJ2-4; v_gene: TRBV6-6; CDR3aa: CASSTERGLNIQYF; CDR3nt: TGTGCCAGCAGCACCGAGCGGGGGCTTAACATTCAGTACTTC
abundance: NA; d_gene: NA; j_gene: TRBJ1-1; v_gene: TRBV10-3; CDR3aa: CAISEPNILTGHNTEAFF; CDR3nt: TGTGCCATCAGTGAGCCGAATATTTTAACAGGGCATAACACTGAAGCTTTCTTT
abundance: NA; d_gene: NA; j_gene: TRBJ2-4; v_gene: TRBV7-3; CDR3aa: CASSLGPGSKNIQYF; CDR3nt: TGTGCCAGCAGCTTAGGTCCGGGGTCCAAAAACATTCAGTACTTC
abundance: NA; d_gene: NA; j_gene: TRBJ2-5; v_gene: TRBV4-1; CDR3aa: CASSPALAAQETQYF; CDR3nt: TGCGCCAGCAGCCCGGCGTTAGCGGCACAAGAGACCCAGTACTTC
abundance: NA; d_gene: NA; j_gene: TRBJ2-1; v_gene: TRBV2; CDR3aa: CASSESSAGYNEQFF; CDR3nt: TGTGCCAGCAGTGAGTCCTCCGCAGGCTACAATGAGCAGTTCTTC
abundance: NA; d_gene: NA; j_gene: TRBJ1-1; v_gene: TRBV30; CDR3aa: CAWSVLGVNTEAFF; CDR3nt: TGTGCCTGGAGTGTCCTGGGAGTGAACACTGAAGCTTTCTTT
abundance: NA; d_gene: NA; j_gene: TRBJ2-6; v_gene: TRBV4-3; CDR3aa: CASSQSPQASGANVLTF; CDR3nt: TGCGCCAGCAGCCAATCCCCCCAGGCTTCTGGGGCCAACGTCCTGACTTTC
abundance: NA; d_gene: TRBD2; j_gene: TRBJ2-3; v_gene: TRBV11-2; CDR3aa: CASSFSGSTDTQYF; CDR3nt: TGTGCCAGCAGCTTTAGCGGGAGCACAGATACGCAGTATTTT
abundance: NA; d_gene: NA; j_gene: TRBJ2-7; v_gene: TRBV6-6; CDR3aa: CASSSGGTYEQYF; CDR3nt: TGTGCCAGCAGTTCTGGGGGGACCTACGAGCAGTACTTC
abundance: NA; d_gene: NA; j_gene: TRBJ2-3; v_gene: TRBV19; CDR3aa: CASSIAEEGSDTQYF; CDR3nt: TGTGCCAGTAGTATAGCCGAGGAGGGGTCAGATACGCAGTATTTT
abundance: NA; d_gene: TRBD1; j_gene: TRBJ2-7; v_gene: TRBV27; CDR3aa: CASSLNRGSYEQYF; CDR3nt: TGTGCCAGCAGTTTAAACAGGGGCTCCTACGAGCAGTACTTC
abundance: NA; d_gene: NA; j_gene: TRBJ2-1; v_gene: TRBV28; CDR3aa: CASSGLNNEQFF; CDR3nt: TGTGCCAGCAGCGGACTCAACAATGAGCAGTTCTTC
abundance: NA; d_gene: TRBD1; j_gene: TRBJ2-3; v_gene: TRBV5-6; CDR3aa: CASSLTGGSDTQYF; CDR3nt: TGTGCCAGCAGCTTGACAGGGGGCTCAGATACGCAGTATTTT
abundance: NA; d_gene: NA; j_gene: TRBJ2-3; v_gene: TRBV4-1; CDR3aa: CASSQDEERLNTDTQYF; CDR3nt: TGCGCCAGCAGCCAAGACGAGGAGCGCCTGAACACAGATACGCAGTATTTT
abundance: NA; d_gene: TRBD1; j_gene: TRBJ1-4; v_gene: TRBV25-1; CDR3aa: CASTGTGREKLFF; CDR3nt: TGTGCCAGCACCGGGACAGGACGGGAAAAACTGTTTTTT
abundance: NA; d_gene: NA; j_gene: TRBJ2-1; v_gene: TRBV5-1; CDR3aa: CASSFTVDEQFF; CDR3nt: TGCGCCAGCAGCTTCACGGTAGATGAGCAGTTCTTC
abundance: NA; d_gene: TRBD1; j_gene: TRBJ1-1; v_gene: TRBV14; CDR3aa: CASSQRTGADTEAFF; CDR3nt: TGTGCCAGCAGCCAGCGAACAGGGGCGGACACTGAAGCTTTCTTT
abundance: once; d_gene: NA; j_gene: TRBJ1-5; v_gene: TRBV6-5; CDR3aa: CAADPGVAGQPQHF; CDR3nt: TGTGCCGCGGACCCGGGGGTCGCGGGACAGCCCCAGCATTTT